These 9 T cell receptor beta chains came from one sample sequenced in a study of identical twins. TCRdb passed the 5' RACE reads through MiXCR, listing each CDR3 protein once. This table holds 700,000 or so distinct CDR3 sequences, 8.6% found once. These data also formed part of another study, on yellow fever vaccine responses in identical twins.

Sequenced input: PBMCs. Receptor source: a young woman in good health.

This clonotype was picked up many times. J is TRBJ1-1 and V is TRBV5-1; D uncertain. The germline gives CDR1 SGHRS, CDR2 YFSETQ. Trimming cost V 0 bases and J 1 base, with 10 bases left between them. The length of the CDR3 is 15 residues. The DNA for the CDR3 is TGCGCCAGCAGCTTGGTAGGGCGGGAGAACACTGAAGCTTTCTTT. Encoded protein: CASSLVGRENTEAFF.

This clonotype was detected ten times or more. This chain uses TRBV5-1 with TRBJ2-5; 7 nucleotides match TRBD2. CDR1 and CDR2 from the germline V gene are SGHRS and YFSETQ. The CDR3 is 14 residues long. The V gene end was trimmed by 5 bases and the J gene end by 0 bases; junction bases not matched to a gene: 4. The CDR3 sequence: CASRRGDYQETQYF. The CDR3, as DNA: TGCGCCAGCAGACGGGGGGACTACCAAGAGACCCAGTACTTC.

The J gene is TRBJ1-5, the V gene TRBV7-9; TRBD1 agrees at 9 bases. This CDR3 is built from 17 residues. In germline, CDR1 is SEHNR, CDR2 FQNEAQ (reference sequence). With V trimmed by 6 bases and J by 0 bases, 9 bases remained unmatched. As DNA, the CDR3 is TGTGCCAGCAGTTCTGGTGACAGGGGGTCTAGCAATCAGCCCCAGCATTTT. As protein: CASSSGDRGSSNQPQHF.

Only a few counts were recorded for this clonotype. This sequence joins TRBV12-3 or TRBV12-4 and TRBJ2-2; TRBD1 matches 9 bases. The CDR3 is 13 residues long. V shed 7 bases and J 10 bases; nucleotides not matched to a gene: 7. The DNA of the CDR3 is TGTGCCAGCACCAGGACAGGGGTACAGGAGCTGTTTTTT. Amino acids: CASTRTGVQELFF.

V usage is TRBV6-5 and J usage is TRBJ2-3; possibly TRBD1 for D (6 bases). Per the germline V gene, CDR1 is MNHEY and CDR2 is SVGAGI. V dropped 3 bases and J dropped 8 bases, with 15 bases sitting between them. CDR3 length equals 14 residues. In nucleotides, the CDR3 is TGTGCCAGCAGTTATTTGGGGGCGAGGATTACGCAGTATTTT. As protein: CASSYLGARITQYF.

This clonotype was detected many times. The genes are TRBV12-3 or TRBV12-4 and TRBJ2-2; D is possibly TRBD2 (6 bases). The length of the CDR3 is 15 residues. The V gene lost 7 bases and the J gene lost 4 bases, with 16 bases spanning the gap. CDR3 sequence reads: CASNPGLPGTGELFF. The DNA for the CDR3 is TGTGCCAGCAACCCGGGACTCCCCGGCACCGGGGAGCTGTTTTTT.

The chain joins TRBV15 to TRBJ1-2; the match to TRBD1 covers 7 bases. With 5 bases clipped from V and 4 bases from J, the junction kept 10 bases outside the gene matches. The CDR3 sequence is 15 residues long. Germline loops: CDR1 LNHNV, CDR2 YYDKDF (reference sequence). In nucleotides, the CDR3 is TGTGCCACCAGCCGAAGACAGGGCCTTGGCTATGGCTACACCTTC. Protein sequence: CATSRRQGLGYGYTF.

This clonotype was counted many times. The V and J genes are TRBV20-1 and TRBJ2-3, with D possibly being TRBD2 (5 bases). Trimming took off 6 bases at V and 0 bases at J, with 16 bases between the two ends. Germline CDR1 DFQATT, CDR2 SNEGSKA (reference sequence). There are 15 residues in the CDR3. CDR3 residues: CSADAVSGSTDTQYF. The CDR3 DNA reads TGCAGTGCCGACGCCGTGTCGGGGAGCACAGATACGCAGTATTTT.

This clonotype appeared a few times. V gene TRBV30 combines with J gene TRBJ2-5; D is uncertain. The ends were cut back, 0 bases at V and 5 bases at J, with 7 bases in the middle. Looked up from germline, CDR1 is GTSNPN and CDR2 is SVGIG (reference sequence). The CDR3 extends over 12 amino acids. The CDR3 DNA is TGTGCCTGGAGTGTACAGTTGGAGACCCAGTACTTC. Translation: CAWSVQLETQYF.